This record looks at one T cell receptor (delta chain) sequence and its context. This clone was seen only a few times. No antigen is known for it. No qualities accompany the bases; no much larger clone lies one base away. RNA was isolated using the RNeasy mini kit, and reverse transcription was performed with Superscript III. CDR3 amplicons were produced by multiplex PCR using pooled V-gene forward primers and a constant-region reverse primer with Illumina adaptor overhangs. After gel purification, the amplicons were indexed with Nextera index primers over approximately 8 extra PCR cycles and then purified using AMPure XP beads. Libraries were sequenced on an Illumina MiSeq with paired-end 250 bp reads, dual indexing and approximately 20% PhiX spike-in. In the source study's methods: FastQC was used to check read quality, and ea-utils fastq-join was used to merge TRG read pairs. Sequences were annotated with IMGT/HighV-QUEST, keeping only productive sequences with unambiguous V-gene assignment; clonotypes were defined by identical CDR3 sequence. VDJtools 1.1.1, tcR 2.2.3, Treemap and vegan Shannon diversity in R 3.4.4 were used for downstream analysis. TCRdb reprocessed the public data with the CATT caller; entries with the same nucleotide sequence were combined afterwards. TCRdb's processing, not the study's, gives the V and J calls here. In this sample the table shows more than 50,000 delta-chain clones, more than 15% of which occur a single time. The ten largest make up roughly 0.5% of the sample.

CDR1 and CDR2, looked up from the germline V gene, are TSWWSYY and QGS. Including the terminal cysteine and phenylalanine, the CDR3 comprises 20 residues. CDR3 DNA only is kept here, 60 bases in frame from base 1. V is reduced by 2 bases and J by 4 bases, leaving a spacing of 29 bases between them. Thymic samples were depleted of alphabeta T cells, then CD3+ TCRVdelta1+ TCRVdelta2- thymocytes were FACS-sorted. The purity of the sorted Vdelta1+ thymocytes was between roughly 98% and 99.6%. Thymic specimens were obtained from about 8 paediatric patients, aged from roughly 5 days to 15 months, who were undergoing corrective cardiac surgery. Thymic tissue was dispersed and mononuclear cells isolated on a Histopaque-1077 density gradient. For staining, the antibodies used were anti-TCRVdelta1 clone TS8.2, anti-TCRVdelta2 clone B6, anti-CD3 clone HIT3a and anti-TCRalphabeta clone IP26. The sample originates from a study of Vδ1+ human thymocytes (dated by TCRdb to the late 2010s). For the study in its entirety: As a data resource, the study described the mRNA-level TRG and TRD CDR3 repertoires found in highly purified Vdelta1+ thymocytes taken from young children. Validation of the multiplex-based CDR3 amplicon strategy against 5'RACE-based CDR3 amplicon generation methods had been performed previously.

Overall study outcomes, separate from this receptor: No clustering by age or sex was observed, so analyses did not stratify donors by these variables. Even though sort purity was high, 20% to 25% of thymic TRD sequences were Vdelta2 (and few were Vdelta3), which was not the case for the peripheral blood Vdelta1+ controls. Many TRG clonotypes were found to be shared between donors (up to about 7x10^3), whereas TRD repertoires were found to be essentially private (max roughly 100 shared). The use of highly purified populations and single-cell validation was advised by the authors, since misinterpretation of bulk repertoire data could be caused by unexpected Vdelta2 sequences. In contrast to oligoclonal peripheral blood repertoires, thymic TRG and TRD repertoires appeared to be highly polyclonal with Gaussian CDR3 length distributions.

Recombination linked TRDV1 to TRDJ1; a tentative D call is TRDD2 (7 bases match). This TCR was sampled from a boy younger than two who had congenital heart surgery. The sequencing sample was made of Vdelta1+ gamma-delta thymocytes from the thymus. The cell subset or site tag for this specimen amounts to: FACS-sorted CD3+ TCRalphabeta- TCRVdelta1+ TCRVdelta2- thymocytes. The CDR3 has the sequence CALGESTRSYPGVYGDKLIF. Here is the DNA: TGTGCTCTTGGGGAATCAACACGTTCCTACCCTGGGGTATATGGCGATAAACTCATCTTT.